Detailed here is one T cell receptor (beta chain). The sample is drawn from a study of OX40 agonist ivuxolimab in advanced cancers. Study in general: Three patients showed partial responses: one hepatocellular carcinoma and two cutaneous melanoma cases.

Clones were read by immunoSEQ multiplex PCR, and TCRdb kept only the in-frame ones, dropping some. The table lists about 48,000 clones, around nine tenths of them singletons, with 5% to 7% in the top ten. Germline CDR1 MNHEY, CDR2 SMNVEV (reference sequence). This CDR3 has 14 amino acids. V was clipped by 0 bases and J by 4 bases, with 9 bases between them. The TCR was taken from an adult with an advanced solid tumor such as melanoma, head and neck, liver or kidney cancer. The starting material was CD4+ or CD8+ T cells sorted from blood, obtained in a trial of the OX40 agonist ivuxolimab. The rearrangement links TRBV27 to TRBJ1-2, with D possibly matching TRBD1 (6 bases). CDR3 sequence reads: CASSLSGGGYGYTF. CDR3 in DNA: TGTGCCAGCAGTTTATCCGGAGGGGGCTATGGCTACACCTTC.